This T cell receptor beta chain derives from a study of T cells in Graves' hyperthyroidism and ophthalmopathy. Study observations and caveats: A median around 6.8 months before onset, the model predicted ophthalmopathy. The majority of expanded thyroid clonotypes above 0.001 also appeared in blood.

Hyperthyroidism had been newly diagnosed in patients aged 18 to 65, and its duration was under 2 months. 10 ml fresh peripheral blood yielded the PBMCs. This clonotype showed up many times. Its specificity is unknown. Amplification of TCR beta CDR3 regions was performed using RNA transcripts as template. First-round RT-PCR targeting the TCR CDR3 was performed with the HTBI primer set. MiXCR was run by TCRdb on the multiplex PCR reads, yielding one entry per CDR3 protein. The table has 350,000 or so distinct CDR3 sequences, around a fifth seen once. Trimming removed 4 bases from V and 8 bases from J, with 9 bases in between. Germline lookup yields CDR1 KGHSH and CDR2 LQKENI. The CDR3 is 12 residues long.

The chain carries TRBV18 and TRBJ2-1; D is unclear. The clonotype originates from a woman between 45 and 65 years old with Graves' hyperthyroidism. Source material: blood. Here the CDR3 reads CASSQGIDEQFF. The CDR3 bases are TGTGCCAGCTCACAGGGTATCGATGAGCAGTTCTTC. The full variable domain, in which reference TRBV18 and TRBJ2-1 provide the parts outside the CDR3, is NAGVMQNPRHLVRRRGQEARLRCSPMKGHSHVYWYRQLPEEGLKFMVYLQKENIIDESGMPKERFSAEFPKEGPSILRIQQVVRGDSAAYFCASSQGIDEQFFGPGTRLTVL.